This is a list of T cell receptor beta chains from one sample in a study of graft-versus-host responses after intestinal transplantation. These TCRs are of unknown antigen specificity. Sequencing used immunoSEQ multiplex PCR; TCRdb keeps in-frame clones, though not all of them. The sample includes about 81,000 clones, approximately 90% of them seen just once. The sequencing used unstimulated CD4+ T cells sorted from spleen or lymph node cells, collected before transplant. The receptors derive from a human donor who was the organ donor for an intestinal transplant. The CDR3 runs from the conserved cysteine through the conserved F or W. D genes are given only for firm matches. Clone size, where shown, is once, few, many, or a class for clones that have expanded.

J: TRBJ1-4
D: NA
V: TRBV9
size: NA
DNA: TGTGCCAGCAGCGTAGCGGGGGAGATTAATGAAAAACTGTTTTTT
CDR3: CASSVAGEINEKLFF

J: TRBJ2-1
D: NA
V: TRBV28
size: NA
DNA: TGTGCCAGCAGTTTATTAGTTCGGGGCAATGAGCAGTTCTTC
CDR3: CASSLLVRGNEQFF

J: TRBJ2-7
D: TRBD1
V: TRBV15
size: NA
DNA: TGTGCCACCAGCAGAAACTTTGGGACAGGGGACGAGCAGTACTTC
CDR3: CATSRNFGTGDEQYF

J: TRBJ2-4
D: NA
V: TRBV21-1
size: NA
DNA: TGTGCCAGCAGCAAAGAACAAACCGGGACAGGGGGATTTTTTCAGTACTTC
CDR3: CASSKEQTGTGGFFQYF

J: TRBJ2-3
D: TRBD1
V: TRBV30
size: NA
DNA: TGTGCCTGGAGCCAAGGGGGCGATACGCAGTATTTT
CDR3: CAWSQGGDTQYF

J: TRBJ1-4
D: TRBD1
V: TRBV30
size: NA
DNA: TGTGCCTGGAGCGGCTTAGGACAGGGTCGACCAGTACGCGAAAAACTGTTTTTT
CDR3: CAWSGLGQGRPVREKLFF

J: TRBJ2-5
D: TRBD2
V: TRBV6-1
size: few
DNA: TGTGCCAGTTCACGGGAGGGCCGGGAGACCCAGTACTTC
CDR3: CASSREGRETQYF

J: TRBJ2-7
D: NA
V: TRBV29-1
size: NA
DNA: TGCAGCGCCATGGCGGGCCCGGGGGAGCAGTACTTC
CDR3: CSAMAGPGEQYF

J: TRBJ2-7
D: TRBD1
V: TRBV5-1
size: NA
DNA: TGCGCCAGCAGCCCCAGGGGGAGTTCCTACGAGCAGTACTTC
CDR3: CASSPRGSSYEQYF

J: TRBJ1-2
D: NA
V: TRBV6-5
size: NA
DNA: TGTGCCAGCACGTACACAGGGACGTTCGGTGGCTACACCTTC
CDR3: CASTYTGTFGGYTF

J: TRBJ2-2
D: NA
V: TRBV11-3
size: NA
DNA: TGTGCCAGCAGCTTTCGGCAGGGGATCGGGGAGCTGTTTTTT
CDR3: CASSFRQGIGELFF

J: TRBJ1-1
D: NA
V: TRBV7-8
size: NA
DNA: TGTGCCAGCAGCAAAGCCCTGAACACTGAAGCTTTCTTT
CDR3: CASSKALNTEAFF

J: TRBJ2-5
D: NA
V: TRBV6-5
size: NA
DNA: TGTGCCAGCAGTTACAACCGGGGAAAGGAGACCCAGTACTTC
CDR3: CASSYNRGKETQYF

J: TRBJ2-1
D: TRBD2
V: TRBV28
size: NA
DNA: TGTGCCAGCAGTCCCGGACTAGCGGGTTTCTACAATGAGCAGTTCTTC
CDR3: CASSPGLAGFYNEQFF

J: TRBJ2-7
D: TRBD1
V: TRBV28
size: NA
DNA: TGTGCCAGCAGTTCCCCGGGACAGTACATATACGAGCAGTACTTC
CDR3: CASSSPGQYIYEQYF

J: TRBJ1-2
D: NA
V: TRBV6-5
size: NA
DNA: TGTGCCAGCAGCATTGGTTCAGGGGTTCGGAATGGCTACACCTTC
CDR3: CASSIGSGVRNGYTF

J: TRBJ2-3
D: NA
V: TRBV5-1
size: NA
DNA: TGCGCCAGCTACCCCCGAGACTTCACAGATACGCAGTATTTT
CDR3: CASYPRDFTDTQYF

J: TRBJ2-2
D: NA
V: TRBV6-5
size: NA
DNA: TGTGCCAGCAGTTACTCGATTCTTCTGGCTAGCGGGGAGCTGTTTTTT
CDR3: CASSYSILLASGELFF

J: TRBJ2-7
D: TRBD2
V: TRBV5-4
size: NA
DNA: TGTGCCAGCAGCCCGCGGGGGGGAGCCTACGAGCAGTACTTC
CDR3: CASSPRGGAYEQYF

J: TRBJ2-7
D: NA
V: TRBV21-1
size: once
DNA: TGTGCCAGCAGCAAAGGGCCCAACAGGGACGAGCAGTACTTC
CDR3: CASSKGPNRDEQYF

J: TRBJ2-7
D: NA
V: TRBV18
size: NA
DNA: TGTGCCAGCTCGCCGGACAGATGGTACGAGCAGTACTTC
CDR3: CASSPDRWYEQYF

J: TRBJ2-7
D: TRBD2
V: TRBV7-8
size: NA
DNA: TGTGCCAGCAGCCAGGGACTAGCGGGCCTCTACGAGCAGTACTTC
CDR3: CASSQGLAGLYEQYF